This TCR beta chain is drawn from a study of shared clonotypes between healthy human individuals. Study conclusions and caveats: Approximately 4.6% of naive CD4 clonotypes were common to a few donors.

At deep level, the assay was performed. Per the authors' pipeline: From ImmunoSEQ came sequences covering only the junction and carrying no quality scores, so filtering differed. Here immunoSEQ multiplex PCR was the method, and the copy in TCRdb shows in-frame clones only, minus some. V and J calls and clone size are as listed in that table; D and trimming were resolved from the DNA. The sample records around 1.9 million clones, around 93% being singletons. This clone was found a few times. Its antigen is unknown. The CDR3 has 13 amino acids. Germline values: CDR1 SQVTM, CDR2 ANQGSEA. V was pared by 8 bases and J by 9 bases, with 15 bases of the junction left unmatched. It was CD45RO-negative cells, positively selected for CCR7, that made up naive CD8 cells, with terminally differentiated effector memory CD45RA+ cells excluded.

Sequenced material: naive CD8+ T cells from PBMCs. This clonotype originated in a man between 18 and 29 years old in good health. Some clones in this sample may be carry-over from other donors' samples. This chain links TRBV29-1 with TRBJ1-1; 7 nucleotides match TRBD1. The chain's CDR3 is CSFLSGTDRKAFF. DNA of the CDR3: TGCAGCTTCCTCTCTGGGACAGATAGAAAAGCTTTCTTT.